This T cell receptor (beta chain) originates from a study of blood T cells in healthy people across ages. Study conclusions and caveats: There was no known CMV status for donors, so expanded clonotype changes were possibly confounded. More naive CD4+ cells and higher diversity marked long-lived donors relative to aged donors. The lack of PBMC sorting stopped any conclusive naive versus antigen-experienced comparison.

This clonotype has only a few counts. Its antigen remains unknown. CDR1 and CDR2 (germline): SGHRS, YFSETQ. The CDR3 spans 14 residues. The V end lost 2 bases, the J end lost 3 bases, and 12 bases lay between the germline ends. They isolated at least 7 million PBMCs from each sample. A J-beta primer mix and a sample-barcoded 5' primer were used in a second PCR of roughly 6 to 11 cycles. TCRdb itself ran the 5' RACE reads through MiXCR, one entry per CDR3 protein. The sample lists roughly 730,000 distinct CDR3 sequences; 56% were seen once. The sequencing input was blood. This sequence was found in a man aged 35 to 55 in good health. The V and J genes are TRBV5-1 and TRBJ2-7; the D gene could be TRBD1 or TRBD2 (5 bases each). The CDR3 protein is CASSFQRDRYEQYF. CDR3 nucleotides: TGCGCCAGCAGCTTCCAGAGGGACCGCTACGAGCAGTACTTC.